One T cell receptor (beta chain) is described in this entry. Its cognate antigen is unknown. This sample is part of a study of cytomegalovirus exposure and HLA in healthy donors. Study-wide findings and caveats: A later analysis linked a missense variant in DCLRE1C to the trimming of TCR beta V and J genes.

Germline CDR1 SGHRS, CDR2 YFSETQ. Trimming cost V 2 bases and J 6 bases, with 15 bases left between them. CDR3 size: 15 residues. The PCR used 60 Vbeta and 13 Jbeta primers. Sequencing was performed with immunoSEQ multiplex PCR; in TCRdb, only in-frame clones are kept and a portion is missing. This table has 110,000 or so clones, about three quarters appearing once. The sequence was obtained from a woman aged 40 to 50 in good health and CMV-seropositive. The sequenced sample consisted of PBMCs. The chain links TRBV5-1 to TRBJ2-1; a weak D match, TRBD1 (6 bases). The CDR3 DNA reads TGCGCCAGCAGCTTACAGGGTCCTCTTTCCAATGAGCAGTTCTTC. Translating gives CASSLQGPLSNEQFF.